Listed below are T cell receptor beta chains from one sample, sequenced in a study of blood T cell repertoires in COVID-19. Method: immunoSEQ multiplex PCR; TCRdb's copy keeps in-frame clones and lacks some. The table records over 120,000 clones, 88% of them present only once. Sequencing was carried out using peripheral blood. Every receptor here comes from a man in his 70s with acute or convalescent COVID-19. Both conserved end residues are part of each CDR3. A D gene is named only where the DNA matches it firmly. Rows give clone size only sometimes, using once, few, many, or a class for an expanded clone.

CASSNGNNEKLFF	TGTGCCAGCTCAAACGGTAATAATGAAAAACTGTTTTTT	NA	NA	TRBV18	TRBJ1-4
CASSEGRGVGNEQFF	TGCGCCAGCAGTGAGGGACGGGGGGTCGGGAATGAGCAGTTCTTC	TRBD2	NA	TRBV10-1	TRBJ2-1
CASSIIFGGDTEAFF	TGTGCCAGTAGTATAATTTTTGGGGGGGACACTGAAGCTTTCTTT	NA	NA	TRBV19	TRBJ1-1
CATSRGGLSEKLFF	TGTGCCACCAGCAGGGGGGGGCTGAGTGAAAAACTGTTTTTT	NA	NA	TRBV15	TRBJ1-4
CASRSGTSRTDTQYF	TGTGCCAGCAGAAGCGGGACTAGTCGAACAGATACGCAGTATTTT	TRBD2	NA	TRBV6-5	TRBJ2-3
CASRGTDFSYNEQFF	TGTGCCAGTAGGGGGACAGACTTCTCCTACAATGAGCAGTTCTTC	TRBD1	NA	TRBV19	TRBJ2-1
CASSLAGGISGELFF	TGTGCCAGCAGCCTAGCGGGAGGGATATCTGGGGAGCTGTTTTTT	TRBD2	NA	TRBV28	TRBJ2-2
CASRTGAVGEQYF	TGTGCCAGCAGGACAGGGGCCGTTGGCGAGCAGTACTTC	TRBD1	NA	TRBV6-5	TRBJ2-7
CASSQGLAVTYEQFF	TGTGCCAGCAGCCAAGGACTAGCGGTGACCTATGAGCAGTTCTTC	TRBD2	NA	TRBV14	TRBJ2-1
CASSYTSGRHNEQFF	TGTGCCAGCAGTTACACTAGCGGGAGGCACAATGAGCAGTTCTTC	TRBD2	few	TRBV2	TRBJ2-1
CASSKTSLAGNEQFF	TGTGCCAGCAGCAAAACTAGCCTGGCCGGCAATGAGCAGTTCTTC	NA	NA	TRBV11-3	TRBJ2-1
CASRETGTGELFF	TGTGCCAGCAGAGAGACAGGAACCGGGGAGCTGTTTTTT	NA	NA	TRBV6-4	TRBJ2-2
CASSSGQSTGELFF	TGTGCCAGCAGCTCGGGACAGTCAACCGGGGAGCTGTTTTTT	TRBD1	NA	TRBV7-9	TRBJ2-2
CASSEARGRYQPQHF	TGTGCCAGCAGTGAAGCCCGGGGAAGGTATCAGCCCCAGCATTTT	NA	NA	TRBV6-1	TRBJ1-5
CASSYEGAGNTEAFF	TGTGCCAGCAGTTACGAGGGGGCGGGGAACACTGAAGCTTTCTTT	TRBD1	NA	TRBV6-5	TRBJ1-1
CASSQDRAGETQYF	TGTGCCAGCAGCCAAGATAGGGCAGGGGAGACCCAGTACTTC	NA	NA	TRBV4-2	TRBJ2-5
CASSRLDEQYF	TGTGCCAGCAGCCGGTTAGACGAGCAGTACTTC	NA	NA	TRBV3-1/TRBV3-2	TRBJ2-7
CASSLNRHEKLFF	TGTGCCAGCAGCTTAAACAGGCATGAAAAACTGTTTTTT	NA	NA	TRBV7-3	TRBJ1-4
CASISGGKTEAFF	TGTGCCAGCATATCAGGGGGCAAAACTGAAGCTTTCTTT	TRBD1	NA	TRBV25-1	TRBJ1-1
CASSFGSLRRSGNTIYF	TGTGCCAGCAGCTTTGGTAGTTTACGTCGATCTGGAAACACCATATATTTT	NA	NA	TRBV5-6	TRBJ1-3
CSVAPRGETQYF	TGCAGCGTTGCCCCGCGCGGGGAGACCCAGTACTTC	NA	NA	TRBV29-1	TRBJ2-5
CASSLAPSGRDYNEQFF	TGTGCCAGCAGTTTAGCCCCGAGCGGGAGGGACTACAATGAGCAGTTCTTC	TRBD2	NA	TRBV27	TRBJ2-1
CASSRLPGEKLFF	TGTGCCAGCAGCCGGCTACCGGGAGAAAAACTGTTTTTT	NA	NA	TRBV3-1/TRBV3-2	TRBJ1-4
CASSIRGGATNEKLFF	TGTGCCAGTAGTATCCGTGGAGGGGCAACTAATGAAAAACTGTTTTTT	NA	few	TRBV19	TRBJ1-4
CASSANSLANYGYTF	TGTGCCAGCAGTGCTAACAGCTTAGCTAACTATGGCTACACCTTC	NA	NA	TRBV6-4	TRBJ1-2
CASSLAGGLGYGYTF	TGCGCCAGCAGCTTGGCCGGGGGGCTTGGCTATGGCTACACCTTC	NA	once	TRBV5-1	TRBJ1-2
CASSPEGGETQYF	TGTGCCAGCAGCCCGGAGGGAGGGGAGACCCAGTACTTC	TRBD2	NA	TRBV6-4	TRBJ2-5
CASSQVGGGGPPYEQYF	TGTGCCAGCAGCCAAGTCGGTGGCGGGGGTCCCCCCTACGAGCAGTACTTC	TRBD2	NA	TRBV3-1/TRBV3-2	TRBJ2-7
CASSRDSLNQPQHF	TGTGCCAGCAGCCGGGACAGTCTTAATCAGCCCCAGCATTTT	TRBD1	NA	TRBV6-5	TRBJ1-5
CASSRTGSTGYTF	TGTGCCAGCAGCCGGACAGGGTCCACTGGCTACACCTTC	TRBD1	NA	TRBV12-3/TRBV12-4	TRBJ1-2
CASSLGGRGAGTDTQYF	TGTGCCAGCAGCTTGGGTGGGCGGGGGGCTGGCACAGATACGCAGTATTTT	TRBD2	NA	TRBV5-4	TRBJ2-3
CASSPDRARYNEQFF	TGTGCCAGCAGCCCCGACAGGGCTCGCTACAATGAGCAGTTCTTC	TRBD1	NA	TRBV7-3	TRBJ2-1
CASSFTRDTEAFF	TGTGCCAGCAGCTTTACCCGGGACACTGAAGCTTTCTTT	NA	NA	TRBV7-9	TRBJ1-1
CASSYSERDNSPLHF	TGTGCCAGCAGTTACTCGGAGAGAGATAATTCACCCCTCCACTTT	NA	NA	TRBV6-6	TRBJ1-6
CASSPTGDGSNQPQHF	TGTGCCAGCTCACCTACAGGGGACGGTAGCAATCAGCCCCAGCATTTT	TRBD1	NA	TRBV18	TRBJ1-5
CASSSNSRGPQHF	TGTGCCAGCAGCTCCAATAGCCGAGGGCCCCAGCATTTT	NA	NA	TRBV7-2	TRBJ1-5
CASSQVSGATANYGYTF	TGTGCCAGCAGCCAAGTGTCAGGGGCGACAGCTAACTATGGCTACACCTTC	NA	once	TRBV3-1/TRBV3-2	TRBJ1-2
CATSDPRGPGNQPQHF	TGTGCCACCAGTGACCCCAGGGGGCCGGGCAATCAGCCCCAGCATTTT	TRBD1	NA	TRBV24-1	TRBJ1-5
CASRPGVSNQPQHF	TGTGCCAGCAGACCCGGAGTTAGCAATCAGCCCCAGCATTTT	NA	NA	TRBV21-1	TRBJ1-5
CASQAQETQYF	TGCGCCAGCCAAGCCCAAGAGACCCAGTACTTC	NA	NA	TRBV5-1	TRBJ2-5
CASSDSSGRTTNEKLFF	TGTGCCAGCAGTGATAGTTCAGGGAGGACAACTAATGAAAAACTGTTTTTT	NA	once	TRBV2	TRBJ1-4
CASSQTGGGIGGYTF	TGTGCCAGCAGCCAAACAGGGGGAGGAATCGGTGGCTACACCTTC	TRBD1	NA	TRBV2	TRBJ1-2
CASSPPGTRRQFF	TGTGCCAGCAGCCCCCCCGGGACTAGAAGGCAGTTCTTC	TRBD2	NA	TRBV28	TRBJ2-1
CASSLARLSYLEQFF	TGTGCCAGCAGCTTAGCGAGACTCTCATATCTTGAGCAGTTCTTC	NA	few	TRBV7-8	TRBJ2-1
CASSVTGAGNTIYF	TGCGCCAGCAGCGTGACAGGGGCCGGAAACACCATATATTTT	TRBD1	NA	TRBV5-1	TRBJ1-3
CASSWGLAGGQDTQYF	TGTGCCAGCAGCTGGGGACTAGCGGGGGGGCAAGATACGCAGTATTTT	TRBD2	once	TRBV5-5	TRBJ2-3